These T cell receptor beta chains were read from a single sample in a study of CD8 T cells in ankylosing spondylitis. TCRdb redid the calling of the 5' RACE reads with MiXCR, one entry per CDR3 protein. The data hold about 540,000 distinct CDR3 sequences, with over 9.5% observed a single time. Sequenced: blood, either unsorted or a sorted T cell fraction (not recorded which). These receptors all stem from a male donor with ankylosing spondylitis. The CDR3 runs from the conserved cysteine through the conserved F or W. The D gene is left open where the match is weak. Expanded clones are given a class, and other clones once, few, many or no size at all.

CASSPSAGSRNEQFF TGTGCCAGCAGCCCCTCAGCGGGATCGAGGAATGAGCAGTTCTTC many TRBV7-2 TRBD2 TRBJ2-1 15
CASSPAGTTPVGEQFF TGCGCCAGCAGCCCCGCCGGAACTACCCCGGTTGGTGAGCAGTTCTTC few TRBV5-1 . TRBJ2-1 16
CASSSQGGAGYTGELFF TGTGCCAGCAGCTCTCAGGGCGGGGCTGGGTACACCGGGGAGCTGTTTTTT many TRBV9 . TRBJ2-2 17
CASSLVGTEDNYGYTF TGTGCCAGCAGCTTAGTGGGGACAGAAGATAACTATGGCTACACCTTC many TRBV7-8 TRBD1 TRBJ1-2 16
CSAEESERSYNEQFF TGCAGTGCTGAGGAAAGTGAACGGTCCTACAATGAGCAGTTCTTC . TRBV20-1 . TRBJ2-1 15
CASSVGQGLNEQFF TGTGCCAGCTCCGTCGGACAGGGCTTAAATGAGCAGTTCTTC few TRBV18 TRBD1 TRBJ2-1 14
CASGYFGQPQHF TGTGCCAGTGGGTACTTCGGGCAGCCCCAGCATTTT few TRBV19 . TRBJ1-5 12
CASSVLAGGADTQYF TGTGCCAGCAGCGTACTAGCGGGAGGGGCAGATACGCAGTATTTT . TRBV11-2 TRBD2 TRBJ2-3 15
CASSQESQGVSNEQFF TGTGCCAGCAGCCAAGAATCGCAAGGGGTTTCGAATGAGCAGTTCTTC few TRBV4-2 . TRBJ2-1 16
CASSLQQGGYIQYF TGCGCCAGCAGCTTGCAGCAGGGAGGATACATTCAGTACTTC . TRBV5-1 . TRBJ2-4 14
CASSPPTRNTGELFF TGTGCCAGCTCACCACCCACCAGAAACACCGGGGAGCTGTTTTTT . TRBV18 . TRBJ2-2 15
CASIPGQGQSYEQYF TGTGCCAGCATACCGGGACAGGGACAATCCTACGAGCAGTACTTC . TRBV7-9 TRBD1 TRBJ2-7 15
CSANRGQGARVQYF TGCAGTGCCAACCGTGGACAGGGGGCAAGGGTGCAGTACTTC few TRBV20-1 TRBD1 TRBJ2-7 14
CASSLGLGLAKTQYF TGCGCCAGCAGCTTGGGGCTCGGGCTAGCAAAAACCCAGTACTTC . TRBV5-1 . TRBJ2-5 15
CASSPGTGGSQPQHF TGTGCCAGCAGTCCTGGGACAGGGGGCTCTCAGCCCCAGCATTTT . TRBV27 TRBD1 TRBJ1-5 15